One and the same sample provided the 2 T cell receptor beta chains below, sequenced in a study of blood T cell repertoires in COVID-19. The assay was immunoSEQ multiplex PCR, and TCRdb's table has in-frame clones only and misses some. Of roughly 97,000 clones detected, roughly 80% appear once; the ten largest clones hold about 3.3%. The sample consisted of peripheral blood. The source is a woman aged 80 or over with active or convalescent COVID-19.

The chain uses TRBV7-2 and TRBJ1-6; tentatively, D is TRBD1 (5 bases). Germline assignment: CDR1 SGHTA and CDR2 FQGNSA. CDR3 size: 14 residues. Trimming removed 6 bases from V and 5 bases from J, with 11 bases in between. In DNA form, the CDR3 reads TGTGCCAGCAGACGCGACAGTCATAATTCACCCCTCCACTTT. This codes for CASRRDSHNSPLHF.

Comment on this clone: Its ends do not fully match the called genes, so a read error is possible. The rearrangement joins TRBV4-2 to TRBJ2-3, with 9 bases that match TRBD2. Looked up from germline, CDR1 is LGHNA and CDR2 is YNFKEQ. This CDR3 contains 15 residues. The CDR3 coding sequence is TGTGCCAGCAGGGAATTGCGGGGGGGCGGTGTTCCAACCTTTTTT. Protein sequence: CASRELRGGGVPTFF.